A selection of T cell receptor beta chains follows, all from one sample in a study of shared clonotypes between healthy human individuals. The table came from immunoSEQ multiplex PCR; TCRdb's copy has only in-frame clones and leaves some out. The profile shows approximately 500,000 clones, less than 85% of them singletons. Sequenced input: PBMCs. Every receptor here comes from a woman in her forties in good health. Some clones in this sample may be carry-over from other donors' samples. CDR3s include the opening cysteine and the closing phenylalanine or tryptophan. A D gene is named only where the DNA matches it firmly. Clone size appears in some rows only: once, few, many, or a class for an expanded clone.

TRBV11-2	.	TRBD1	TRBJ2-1	TGTGCCAGCAGCTTGGGGACAGGGAGCTACAATGAGCAGTTCTTC	CASSLGTGSYNEQFF
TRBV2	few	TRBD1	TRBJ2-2	TGTGCCAGCAGGGTCGGGACAGGTGGGACCGGGGAGCTGTTTTTT	CASRVGTGGTGELFF
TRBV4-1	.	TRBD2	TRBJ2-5	TGCGCCAGCAGCCAAGATGCAAGCGGGGGCCGAGATAGCCAGTACTTC	CASSQDASGGRDSQYF
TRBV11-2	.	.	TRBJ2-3	TGTGCCAGCAGCTTAGATTTAGGTGATACGCAGTATTTT	CASSLDLGDTQYF
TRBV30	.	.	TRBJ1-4	TGTGCCTGGAGTGTACGGGGGGGGACCGGAAAACTGTTTTTT	CAWSVRGGTGKLFF
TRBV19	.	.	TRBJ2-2	TGTGCCAGTACTAACAGGGCGGGTGCCGGGGAGCTGTTTTTT	CASTNRAGAGELFF
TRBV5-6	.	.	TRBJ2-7	TGTGCCAGCAGCAGGGGGTTAGGGACGTTTTTCGAGCAGTACTTC	CASSRGLGTFFEQYF
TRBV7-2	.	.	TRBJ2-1	TGTGCCAGCAGCTTACTGGGGGAGCGTCAGTTCTTC	CASSLLGERQFF
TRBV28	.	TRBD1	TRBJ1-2	TGTGCCAGCAGTCTCCCGGGACAGGCGGATGGCTACACCTTC	CASSLPGQADGYTF
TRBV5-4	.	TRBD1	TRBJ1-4	TGTGCCAGCAGCCGACAGGGTAGTAATGAAAAACTGTTTTTT	CASSRQGSNEKLFF
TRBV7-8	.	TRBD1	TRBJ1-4	TGTGCCAGCAGCTCAGACAGGGGGATTCGTGAAAAACTGTTTTTT	CASSSDRGIREKLFF
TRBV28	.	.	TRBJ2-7	TGTGCCAGCAGTACCCCACAGGGTTACGAGCAGTACTTC	CASSTPQGYEQYF
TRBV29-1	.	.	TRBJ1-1	TGCAGCGCCTCGGGGTCAACAGTTGAAGCTTTCTTT	CSASGSTVEAFF
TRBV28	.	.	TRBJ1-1	TGTGCCAGCAGTTTGATGGGGGGATATGAACAAGAAGAAGCTTTCTTT	CASSLMGGYEQEEAFF
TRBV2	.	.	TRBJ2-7	TGTGCCAGCAGGGCCACAGCAAACTCCTACGAGCAGTACTTC	CASRATANSYEQYF
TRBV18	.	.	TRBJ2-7	TGTGCCAGCTCACCACGGACCAGCCAGACTTCCTACGAGCAGTACTTC	CASSPRTSQTSYEQYF
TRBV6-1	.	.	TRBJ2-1	TGTGCCAGCAGTGAAGCCAGGGAAAATGAGCAGTTCTTC	CASSEARENEQFF
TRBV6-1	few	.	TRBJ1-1	TGTGCCAGCAGTGAAGACGAGGGGTCGGGCACTGAAGCTTTCTTT	CASSEDEGSGTEAFF
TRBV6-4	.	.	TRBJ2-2	TGTGCCAGCAGCCCCGGCCTGAACACCGGGGAGCTGTTTTTT	CASSPGLNTGELFF
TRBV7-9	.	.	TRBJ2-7	TGTGCCAGCAGCTCGACGGGGGGCCGCTCCTACGAGCAGTACTTC	CASSSTGGRSYEQYF
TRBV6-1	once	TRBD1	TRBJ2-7	TGTGCCAGCAGATGGGACAGGACCGATCGGTACGAGCAGTACTTC	CASRWDRTDRYEQYF
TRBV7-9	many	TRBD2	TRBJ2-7	TGTGCCAGCAGCCGATCGGGACTAGCGGGAGGATCCGAGCAGTACTTC	CASSRSGLAGGSEQYF
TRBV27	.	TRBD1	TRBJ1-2	TGTGCCAGCAGTAGCCGGGACAGCTATGGCTACACCTTC	CASSSRDSYGYTF
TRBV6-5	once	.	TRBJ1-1	TGTGCCAGCAGTTACTCGACAGGACGGAACACTGAAGCTTTCTTT	CASSYSTGRNTEAFF
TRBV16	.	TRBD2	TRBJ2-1	TGTGCCAGCAGCCCCCGGTCCAGCGGGGAGAATGAGCAGTTCTTC	CASSPRSSGENEQFF
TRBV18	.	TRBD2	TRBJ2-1	TGTGCCAGCTCGACCAGGGAGCTAGCGGGAGGAGGTGATGAGCAGTTCTTC	CASSTRELAGGGDEQFF
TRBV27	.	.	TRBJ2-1	TGTGCCAGCGCAGCGGCGAGCTCCTACAATGAGCAGTTCTTC	CASAAASSYNEQFF
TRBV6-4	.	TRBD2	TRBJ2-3	TGTGCCAGCAGTCAAGTAGCGGGAGGGTCAGATACGCAGTATTTT	CASSQVAGGSDTQYF
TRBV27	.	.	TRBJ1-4	TGTGCCAGCAGTTTAATGGGGCCGGGTGAAAAACTGTTTTTT	CASSLMGPGEKLFF
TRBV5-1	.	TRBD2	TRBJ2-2	TGCGCCAGCAGCAATACCGGGACTAGCGCCGGGGAGCTGTTTTTT	CASSNTGTSAGELFF
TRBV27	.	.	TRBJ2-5	TGTGCCAGCAGTACGCGGACAGATCCTCGGGAGACCCAGTACTTC	CASSTRTDPRETQYF
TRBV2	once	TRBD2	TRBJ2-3	TGTGCCAGCAGCGGACTAGGCCCTAGCACAGATACGCAGTATTTT	CASSGLGPSTDTQYF
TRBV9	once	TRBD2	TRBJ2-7	TGTGCCAGCAGCGCTAGCGGGAGCAACGAGCAGTACTTC	CASSASGSNEQYF
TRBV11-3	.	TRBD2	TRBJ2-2	TGTGCCAGCAGCTCCAGGACTAGCGGGATTTCCGGGGAGCTGTTTTTT	CASSSRTSGISGELFF
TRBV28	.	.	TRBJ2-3	TGTGCCAGCATGAGGGCAGGGGTTCCCAGCGGGACAGATACGCAGTATTTT	CASMRAGVPSGTDTQYF
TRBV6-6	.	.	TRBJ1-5	TGTGCCAGCAGTTACTCGGGGGGAACCGGTCAGCCCCAGCATTTT	CASSYSGGTGQPQHF
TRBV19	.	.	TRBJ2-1	TGTGCCAGTAAGGATGAAGGGTACAATGAGCAGTTCTTC	CASKDEGYNEQFF
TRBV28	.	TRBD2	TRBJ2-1	TGTGCCAGCAGTTTAGATGGGTGGCTAGCGGGACGGAATGAGCAGTTCTTC	CASSLDGWLAGRNEQFF
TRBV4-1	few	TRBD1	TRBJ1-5	TGCGCCAGCAGCCAGGGACAGGGGAGCAATCAGCCCCAGCATTTT	CASSQGQGSNQPQHF
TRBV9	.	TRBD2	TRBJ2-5	TGTGCCAGCAGCGTAGGCGTAGCGGGAGGCCAAGAGACCCAGTACTTC	CASSVGVAGGQETQYF
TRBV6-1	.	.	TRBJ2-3	TGTGCCAGCAGTGGAGGGACTAGCACAGATACGCAGTATTTT	CASSGGTSTDTQYF
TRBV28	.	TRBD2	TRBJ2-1	TGTGCCAGCAGCTTGCTCGGGCGGGGGTACAATGAGCAGTTCTTC	CASSLLGRGYNEQFF